This record looks at one T cell receptor (beta chain) sequence and its context. Unmatched junction bases numbered 2, after V lost 0 bases and J lost 3 bases. CDR1 SGDLS and CDR2 YYNGEE come from the germline V gene. The CDR3 has 15 residues. The record originates from a study of blood T cell repertoires in COVID-19. About the research overall: Sites in the United States, Italy and Spain provided acute and convalescent COVID-19 samples. T cells, B-cell-depleted T cells, or PBMCs provided the cDNA or gDNA that served as material.

Participants' reported clinical history set cohort assignment. Measured with immunoSEQ multiplex PCR; TCRdb has only the in-frame clones, and not every one. Of roughly 290,000 clones in the sample, 80% to 90% were seen once. The clonotype was recovered from a woman in her 30s who had recovered from COVID-19. The chain uses TRBV9 and TRBJ1-1; the match to TRBD1 covers 10 bases. Input material: PBMCs or T cells enriched from blood (not recorded which). The CDR3 here is CASSVAGTGDTEAFF. The CDR3, as DNA: TGTGCCAGCAGCGTAGCCGGGACAGGGGACACTGAAGCTTTCTTT.